These 8 T cell receptor beta chains were sequenced from one sample in a study of cytomegalovirus exposure and HLA in healthy donors. Profiled with immunoSEQ multiplex PCR; TCRdb holds only in-frame clones, not every one. The data contain 150,000 to 200,000 clones, approximately 96% of them seen just once; the ten biggest clones take up about 0.89%. Sequencing was done on a sample of PBMCs. Every receptor here comes from a woman aged 18 to 35 in good health and CMV-seronegative.

The V gene is TRBV7-2, the J gene TRBJ2-3; TRBD1 aligns across 7 bases. The J segment lost 10 bases and the V segment lost 5 bases, leaving 6 bases of the junction unmatched. From germline, CDR1 is SGHTA and CDR2 FQGNSA. CDR3 length: 12 amino acids. CDR3 amino acids: CASSQPGGPQYF. The CDR3 coding sequence is TGTGCCAGCAGCCAACCAGGGGGTCCGCAGTATTTT.

This chain connects TRBV11-2 to TRBJ2-1; the match to TRBD1 covers 8 bases. The CDR3 is made up of 16 amino acids. The ends lost 5 bases at V and 5 bases at J; junction bases unmatched: 11. The germline V gene has CDR1 SGHAT and CDR2 FQNNGV. CDR3 amino acids: CASSPIRDRRDNEQFF. In DNA, the CDR3 is TGTGCCAGCAGCCCGATCCGGGACAGGAGAGACAATGAGCAGTTCTTC.

V gene TRBV6-4 combines with J gene TRBJ2-3; 7 nucleotides agree with TRBD1. Germline lookup yields CDR1 MRHNA and CDR2 SNTAGT. After removal of 5 bases from V and 3 bases from J, the junction contained 8 bases not matched to a gene. CDR3 size: 15 residues. CDR3 bases: TGTGCCAGCAGTACAGGGGTGGCAGGAACAGATACGCAGTATTTT. Translation gives CASSTGVAGTDTQYF.

This chain uses TRBV6-5 with TRBJ2-7; 7 nucleotides align to TRBD2. This CDR3 is 15 amino acids long. Germline lookup yields CDR1 MNHEY and CDR2 SVGAGI. J gave up 0 bases and V 4 bases, and 6 bases lay outside the gene matches. The CDR3, as DNA: TGTGCCAGCAGTTGGGTGGGGGGGAGCTCCTACGAGCAGTACTTC. Translation: CASSWVGGSSYEQYF.

This clone was picked up one time. The chain uses TRBV7-9 and TRBJ2-5, with D perhaps matching TRBD2 (6 bases). The CDR3 loop spans 17 amino acids. Trimming removed 2 bases at V and 2 bases at J, with 18 bases between. Germline loops: CDR1 SEHNR, CDR2 FQNEAQ (reference sequence). The CDR3: CASSLYRGSGIQETQYF. Here the CDR3 DNA reads TGTGCCAGCAGCTTATATCGGGGGTCAGGGATTCAAGAGACCCAGTACTTC.

This chain joins TRBV27 and TRBJ1-5, with unresolved D. This CDR3 contains 14 residues. V was cut by 4 bases and J by 0 bases, with 7 bases left in between. Looked up from germline, CDR1 is MNHEY and CDR2 is SMNVEV (reference sequence). The CDR3 DNA is TGTGCCAGCAGTTCTACCCTTAGCAATCAGCCCCAGCATTTT. It yields the protein CASSSTLSNQPQHF.

Turning to this clone: Other DNA sequences within the sample encode an identical CDR3. This rearrangement joins TRBV27 to TRBJ1-1, with D unclear. The CDR3 is made up of 13 amino acids. Trimming cost V 3 bases and J 1 base, with 6 bases left between them. CDR1 is MNHEY, CDR2 SMNVEV, per germline (reference sequence). The CDR3 nucleotides are TGTGCCAGCAGTTTGCGGGGGAACACTGAAGCTTTCTTT. Translating it yields CASSLRGNTEAFF.

For this clone: The same CDR3 can be traced to other DNA sequences in this sample. CDR3 coding DNA: TGTGCCACCAGCAGACAAATCTCTGGGGCCAACGTCCTGACTTTC. This encodes CATSRQISGANVLTF. The chain is built from TRBV15 and TRBJ2-6; D call uncertain. V was cut by 2 bases and J by 0 bases, with 5 bases left in between. Germline CDR1 reads LNHNV; CDR2 reads YYDKDF (reference sequence). CDR3 length: 15 amino acids.